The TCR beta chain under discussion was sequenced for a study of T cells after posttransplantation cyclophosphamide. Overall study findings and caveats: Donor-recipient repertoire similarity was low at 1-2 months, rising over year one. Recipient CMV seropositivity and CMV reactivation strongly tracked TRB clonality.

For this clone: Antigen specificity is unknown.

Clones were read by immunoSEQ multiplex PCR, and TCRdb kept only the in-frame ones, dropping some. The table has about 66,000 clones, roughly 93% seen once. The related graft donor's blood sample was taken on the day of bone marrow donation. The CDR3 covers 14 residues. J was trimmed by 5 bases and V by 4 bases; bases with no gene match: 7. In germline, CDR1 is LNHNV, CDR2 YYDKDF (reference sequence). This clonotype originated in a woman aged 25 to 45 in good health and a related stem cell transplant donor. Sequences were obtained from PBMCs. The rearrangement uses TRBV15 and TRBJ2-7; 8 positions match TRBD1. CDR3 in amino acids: CATSTGQGWNEQYF. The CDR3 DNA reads TGTGCCACCAGCACTGGACAGGGTTGGAACGAGCAGTACTTC.